This T cell receptor beta chain originates from a study of blood T cells in healthy people across ages. Primed by a sample-barcoded 5' primer and a J-beta primer mix, a second PCR proceeded for roughly 7 to 12 cycles. TCRdb called the 5' RACE reads again in MiXCR, with one record for every CDR3 protein. The table lists 1.5 million to 1.8 million distinct CDR3 sequences, roughly 43% of them singletons. In germline, CDR1 is DFQATT, CDR2 SNEGSKA (reference sequence). The CDR3 is 13 residues long. Sequencing was done on a sample of blood. This rearrangement joins TRBV20-1 to TRBJ2-5; 10 bases are a match to TRBD2. The sequence came from a woman between 18 and 29 years old in good health. The CDR3 nucleotides are TGCAGCGCGCAGGGGACTAGCGTAGAGACCCAGTACTTC. Translated: CSAQGTSVETQYF.